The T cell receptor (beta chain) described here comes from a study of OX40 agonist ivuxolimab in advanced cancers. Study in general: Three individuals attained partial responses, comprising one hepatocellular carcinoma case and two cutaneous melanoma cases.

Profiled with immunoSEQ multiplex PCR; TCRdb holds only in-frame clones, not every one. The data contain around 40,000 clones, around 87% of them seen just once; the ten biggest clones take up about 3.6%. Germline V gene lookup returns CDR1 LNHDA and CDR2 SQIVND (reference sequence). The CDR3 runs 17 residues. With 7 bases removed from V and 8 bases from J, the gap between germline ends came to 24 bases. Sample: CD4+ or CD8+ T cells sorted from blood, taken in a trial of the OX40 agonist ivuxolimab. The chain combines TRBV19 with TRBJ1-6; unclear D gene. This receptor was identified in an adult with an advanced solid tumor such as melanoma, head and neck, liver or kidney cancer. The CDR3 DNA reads TGTGCCAGTACTAGTGGCGGGGTCTCAACCGGAGATTCACCCCTCCACTTT. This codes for CASTSGGVSTGDSPLHF.